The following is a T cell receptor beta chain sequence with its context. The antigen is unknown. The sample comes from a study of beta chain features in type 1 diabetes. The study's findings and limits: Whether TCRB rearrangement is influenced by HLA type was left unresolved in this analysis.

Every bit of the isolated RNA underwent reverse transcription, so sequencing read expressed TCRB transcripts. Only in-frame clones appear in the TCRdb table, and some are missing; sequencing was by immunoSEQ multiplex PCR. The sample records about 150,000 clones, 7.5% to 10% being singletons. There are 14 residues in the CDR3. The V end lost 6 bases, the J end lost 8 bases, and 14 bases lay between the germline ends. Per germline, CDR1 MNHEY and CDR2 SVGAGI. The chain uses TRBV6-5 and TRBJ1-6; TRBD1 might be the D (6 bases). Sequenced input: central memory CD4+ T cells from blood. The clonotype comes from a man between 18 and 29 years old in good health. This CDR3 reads CASRGEGVDSPLHF. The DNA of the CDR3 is TGTGCCAGCAGGGGGGAGGGGGTGGATTCACCCCTCCACTTT.